This is a list of T cell receptor beta chains from one sample in a study of OX40 agonist ivuxolimab in advanced cancers. Some clones are missing from TCRdb's copy, which holds only in-frame ones; the method was immunoSEQ multiplex PCR. Seen here are 60,000 to 65,000 clones, roughly 89% observed once, and the top ten hold 5.2%. Source: CD4+ or CD8+ T cells sorted from blood, taken in a trial of the OX40 agonist ivuxolimab. The receptors derive from an adult with an advanced solid tumor such as melanoma, head and neck, liver or kidney cancer. The CDR3 runs from the conserved cysteine through the conserved F or W. D genes are given only for firm matches. Not all rows give a size; the values are once, few, many and, for expanded clones, a class.

J,V,D,length,size,DNA,CDR3
TRBJ1-3,TRBV18,-,14,-,TGTGCCAGCTCACCTGAAGGGTACGGAAACACCATATATTTT,CASSPEGYGNTIYF
TRBJ2-4,TRBV5-1,-,14,-,TGCGTCAGCAGCTTGGAGTGGTCCAAAAACATTCAGTACTTC,CVSSLEWSKNIQYF
TRBJ1-2,TRBV2,TRBD1,14,-,TGTGCCAGCAGTGAAGACCCGACAGGGTTGTGGTACACCTTC,CASSEDPTGLWYTF
TRBJ1-4,TRBV9,-,14,-,TGTGCCAGCAGCGAGGGGCCGGCTAATGAAAAACTGTTTTTT,CASSEGPANEKLFF
TRBJ2-2,TRBV5-5,-,17,-,TGTGCCAGCAGCCGTGCTAAAACCCCTACGAACACCGGGGAGCTGTTTTTT,CASSRAKTPTNTGELFF
TRBJ1-3,TRBV28,TRBD1,15,-,TGTGCCAGCAGTGAACCCACAGGGGGCCGAAACACCATATATTTT,CASSEPTGGRNTIYF
TRBJ2-3,TRBV7-8,-,16,-,TGTGCCAGCAGCTTTAGAATTGGGGTGAGGGCAGATACGCAGTATTTT,CASSFRIGVRADTQYF
TRBJ1-2,TRBV20-1,-,11,-,TGCAGTGCTAAGGGGAGCTATGGCTACACCTTC,CSAKGSYGYTF
TRBJ2-2,TRBV9,-,16,-,TGTGCCAGCAGCGTCTCCCTGGGGGTGGACACCGGGGAGCTGTTTTTT,CASSVSLGVDTGELFF
TRBJ1-1,TRBV18,TRBD1,14,once,TGTGCCAGCTCAAGGGGACAGGGAAGCACTGAAGCTTTCTTT,CASSRGQGSTEAFF
TRBJ1-1,TRBV7-6,-,17,-,TGTGCCAGCAGCTTAGCAGGCGGGGGGATCATGAACACTGAAGCTTTCTTT,CASSLAGGGIMNTEAFF
TRBJ2-1,TRBV14,TRBD2,14,once,TGTGCCAGCCAGGGACTAGCGGGATCCGATGAGCAGTTCTTC,CASQGLAGSDEQFF
TRBJ1-5,TRBV30,TRBD1,14,-,TGTGCCTGGAGTCTAGGGACAGGGGGTCAGCCCCAGCATTTT,CAWSLGTGGQPQHF
TRBJ2-7,TRBV5-1,TRBD1,15,-,TGCGCCAGCAGCGCCGCCGGGACAGGGAACTACGAGCAGTACTTC,CASSAAGTGNYEQYF
TRBJ2-1,TRBV20-1,-,11,once,TGCATGGCGAGGCCATACAATGAGCAGTTCTTC,CMARPYNEQFF
TRBJ2-1,TRBV7-2,TRBD2,15,-,TGTGCCAGCAGCTTATCGGGGACTACCTCCAATGAGCAGTTCTTC,CASSLSGTTSNEQFF
TRBJ1-5,TRBV29-1,-,13,-,TGCAGCGTTGCATTGGGCCCTGATCAGCCCCAGCATTTT,CSVALGPDQPQHF
TRBJ1-1,TRBV29-1,-,13,-,TGCAGCGTTGAAGATCACGATTCGGGTTCGGCTTTCTTT,CSVEDHDSGSAFF
TRBJ2-1,TRBV11-2,TRBD2,13,-,TGTGCCAGCAGTCTAGCGGGAGTCAATGAGCAGTTCTTC,CASSLAGVNEQFF
TRBJ2-7,TRBV5-1,-,14,-,TGCGCCAGCAGTTCCGGGACCTTCACCTACGAGCAGTACTTC,CASSSGTFTYEQYF
TRBJ2-3,TRBV7-8,-,15,-,TGTGCCAGCATTCACCCGGGAACCAGCACAGATACGCAGTATTTT,CASIHPGTSTDTQYF
TRBJ1-3,TRBV5-1,-,11,once,TGCGCCAGCAGCCAAGGAAACACCATATATTTT,CASSQGNTIYF
TRBJ2-5,TRBV2,-,13,-,TGTGCCAGCGATGGACAAGGTCAAGAGACCCAGTACTTC,CASDGQGQETQYF
TRBJ1-3,TRBV7-2,-,15,once,TGTGCCAGCAGCCAAACACCGGGAATCGGAAACACCATATATTTT,CASSQTPGIGNTIYF
TRBJ2-5,TRBV28,-,15,-,TGTGCCAGCAGTTCAAGCGGGCAGGGCCCAGGGACCCAGTACTTC,CASSSSGQGPGTQYF
TRBJ2-1,TRBV27,-,14,-,TGTGCCAGCAGTTTATACGGAGGTGGCAATGAGCAGTTCTTC,CASSLYGGGNEQFF
TRBJ2-2,TRBV21-1,-,13,few,TGTGCCAGCAGCCCCCGTTACACCGGGGAGCTGTTTTTT,CASSPRYTGELFF
TRBJ2-3,TRBV5-1,TRBD2,15,-,TGCGCCAGCAGCCGGGAGGTAGCGGACACAGATACGCAGTATTTT,CASSREVADTDTQYF
TRBJ2-7,TRBV5-1,-,15,once,TGCGCCAGCAGCTTGGGACAGACCGCCTTGTACGAGCAGTACTTC,CASSLGQTALYEQYF
TRBJ1-2,TRBV11-2,TRBD1,15,-,TGTGCCAGCAGCGGACAGGGGGCCCTATCGAGGTCCTACACCTTC,CASSGQGALSRSYTF
TRBJ1-2,TRBV18,-,17,-,TGTGCCAGCTCCACCTATACAGGGAAGTCGGGGAACTATGGCTACACCTTC,CASSTYTGKSGNYGYTF
TRBJ2-3,TRBV6-6,TRBD2,11,once,TGTGCCAGCAAAGCGGGAGTCGTGCAGTATTTT,CASKAGVVQYF
TRBJ2-7,TRBV5-3,-,17,-,TGTGCCAGAAACGAAATCGAACTGGACGGTTTTTGCTACGAGCAGTACTTC,CARNEIELDGFCYEQYF
TRBJ2-1,TRBV6-6,TRBD2,15,once,TGTGCCAGCCGTTCTTTTAGCGGGAGGGACAATGAGCAGTTCTTC,CASRSFSGRDNEQFF
TRBJ2-7,TRBV18,-,11,once,TGTGCCAGCTCACCGCGCGACGAGCAGTACTTC,CASSPRDEQYF
TRBJ1-3,TRBV6-4,-,15,-,TGTGCCAGCAGTGACGTGTTAAATAGGGTAAACACCATATATTTT,CASSDVLNRVNTIYF
TRBJ2-3,TRBV6-1,-,15,-,TGTGCCAGCGTACGGGGGCAGGGGATGACAGATACGCAGTATTTT,CASVRGQGMTDTQYF
TRBJ2-4,TRBV28,-,15,-,TGTGCCAGCAGCGAGACTTCCACACGGGGAAACATTCAGTACTTC,CASSETSTRGNIQYF
TRBJ2-1,TRBV19,-,14,once,TGTGCCAGTAGTATGACCCAGGCTTACAATGAGCAGTTCTTC,CASSMTQAYNEQFF
TRBJ1-1,TRBV28,-,16,once,TGTGCCAGCAGCCCTGAACAGGCGCAGGTAAACACTGAAGCTTTCTTT,CASSPEQAQVNTEAFF
TRBJ1-2,TRBV30,-,14,-,TGTGCCTGGAGTGTACCAGGTTGGCCTAATGGCTACACCTTC,CAWSVPGWPNGYTF
TRBJ2-2,TRBV2,-,14,-,TGTGCCAGCAGGGTGGGAGTTGGCACCGGGGAGCTGTTTTTT,CASRVGVGTGELFF
TRBJ1-1,TRBV6-1,-,15,-,TGTGCCAGCAGTGGCAGCAATACGGGCGGGTCTGAAGCTTTCTTT,CASSGSNTGGSEAFF
TRBJ1-5,TRBV15,-,16,-,TGTGCCACCAGCAGGGAGCCACTTAAACTAGGGGAGCCCCAGCATTTT,CATSREPLKLGEPQHF
TRBJ2-2,TRBV9,TRBD1,16,-,TGTGCCAGCAGCCCCCGACAGGGAAATTCGGCCGGGGAGCTGTTTTTT,CASSPRQGNSAGELFF
TRBJ1-3,TRBV7-2,-,16,-,TGTGCCAGCAGCTTAGCGCGGGGGGCGACTGGAAACACCATATATTTT,CASSLARGATGNTIYF
TRBJ1-4,TRBV7-8,-,15,-,TGTGCCAGCAGCTCTCGCCAGGGAGGGCATGAAAAACTGTTTTTT,CASSSRQGGHEKLFF
TRBJ2-7,TRBV6-5,-,16,-,TGTGCCAGCAGTTACTCAGATGACCTCCGGGACCGCGAGCAGTACTTC,CASSYSDDLRDREQYF
TRBJ2-3,TRBV18,TRBD2,14,-,TGTGCCTTCGCGGGAGGCTCTAGCACAGATACGCAGTATTTT,CAFAGGSSTDTQYF
TRBJ2-7,TRBV4-1,-,15,-,TGCGCCAGCAGCCAAGGCGCTGACGGAAACTACGAGCAGTACTTC,CASSQGADGNYEQYF
TRBJ1-2,TRBV7-9,-,14,-,TGTGCCAGCAGCTTAGAGGGGGGGTTCTATGGCTACACCTTC,CASSLEGGFYGYTF
TRBJ2-3,TRBV5-1,-,14,-,TGCGCCAGCAGCACAATCCCAGGGTTGGGTACGCAGTATTTT,CASSTIPGLGTQYF
TRBJ2-7,TRBV27,TRBD2,22,-,TGTGCCAGCAGTCCGAAGGGACAGGCGGCGGGACTAGCGGGAGTTTGGTCCTACGAGCAGTACTTC,CASSPKGQAAGLAGVWSYEQYF
TRBJ1-2,TRBV28,-,15,once,TGTGCCAGCAGTTTAAACCCCACAGGGAGACGGGGCTACACCTTC,CASSLNPTGRRGYTF
TRBJ1-4,TRBV19,-,13,-,TGTGCCAGTAGTATAGATCAGCCAGTGAAACTGTTTTTT,CASSIDQPVKLFF
TRBJ2-2,TRBV27,-,13,once,TGTGCCAGCAGCTTAGAGACGGTCGGGGAGCTGTTTTTT,CASSLETVGELFF